These 10 T cell receptor beta chains share one sample of origin, sequenced in a study of shared clonotypes between healthy human individuals. CD8 cells classed as naive were CD45RO-negative and positively selected for CCR7, excluding terminally differentiated effector memory CD45RA+ cells. Method: immunoSEQ multiplex PCR; TCRdb's copy keeps in-frame clones and lacks some. The sample contains around 2,000,000 clones, around 96% of which appear only once. Sequenced input: naive CD8+ T cells sorted from blood. The receptors were sampled from a man aged 18-30 years in good health.

This clone was observed once. V gene TRBV4-1 combines with J gene TRBJ2-1; 8 nucleotides align to TRBD1. This CDR3 region has 14 residues. CDR1 and CDR2 (germline): MGHRA, YSYEKL. With 5 bases clipped from V and 6 bases from J, the junction kept 6 bases outside the gene matches. The CDR3 is CASSTWTGLNEQFF. The CDR3 bases are TGCGCCAGCAGCACCTGGACAGGGCTCAATGAGCAGTTCTTC.

The V gene is TRBV6-6, the J gene TRBJ1-2; D not certain. With 7 bases removed from V and 4 bases from J, the gap between germline ends came to 13 bases. Germline V gives CDR1 MNHNY, CDR2 SVGAGI (reference sequence). This CDR3 has 13 residues. CDR3 nucleotides: TGTGCCAGCACCCCGGGCCCTTCCTATGGCTACACCTTC. Translation: CASTPGPSYGYTF.

The chain combines TRBV5-6 with TRBJ2-1; D is possibly TRBD2 (6 bases). The CDR3 consists of 15 residues. Looked up from germline, CDR1 is SGHDT and CDR2 is YYEEEE. The germline V and J ends were trimmed by 3 bases and 3 bases, with 13 bases remaining between them. The CDR3 bases are TGTGCCAGCAGCTGGGGCGGGGAAGGCTACAATGAGCAGTTCTTC. Residues: CASSWGGEGYNEQFF.

V usage is TRBV5-1 and J usage is TRBJ1-1, with a tentative D call TRBD1 (5 bases). Germline lookup yields CDR1 SGHRS and CDR2 YFSETQ. This CDR3 is built from 15 residues. V lost 1 base and J lost 4, with 14 bases in between. DNA for the CDR3: TGCGCCAGCAGCTTGCCCGCGGAGGGGAGCACTGAAGCTTTCTTT. Its protein is CASSLPAEGSTEAFF.

A remark on this clone: This CDR3 is also generated by other DNA sequences in the sample. V and J are TRBV10-3 and TRBJ1-1; the D is unclear. Trimming removed 3 bases at V and 8 bases at J, with 7 bases between. CDR3 length: 11 residues. Germline CDR1 and CDR2: ENHRY and SYGVKD. In nucleotides, the CDR3 is TGTGCCATCAGTGAAAGCGCCGAAGCTTTCTTT. It specifies CAISESAEAFF.

The chain employs TRBV28 and TRBJ1-1, with 11 bases that match TRBD1. This CDR3 region has 13 residues. Germline-derived CDR1 and CDR2 are MDHEN and SYDVKM. J was trimmed by 4 bases and V by 10 bases; bases with no gene match: 5. The CDR3 DNA follows: TGTGCCACCCGGACAGGGGGCGTCACTGAAGCTTTCTTT. Encoded protein: CATRTGGVTEAFF.

This chain connects TRBV4-3 to TRBJ2-1, with D possibly matching TRBD2 (5 bases). Trimming removed 5 bases at V and 4 bases at J, with 12 bases between. From germline, CDR1 is LGHNA and CDR2 YSLEER. The CDR3 spans 14 residues. Here the CDR3 DNA reads TGCGCCAGCAGCGGCCTAGCAGATTACAATGAGCAGTTCTTC. Protein product: CASSGLADYNEQFF.

The chain joins TRBV6-5 to TRBJ1-4, with a possible D match to TRBD1 (6 bases). The germline V gene has CDR1 MNHEY and CDR2 SVGAGI. V was pared by 0 bases and J by 6 bases, with 8 bases between. CDR3 length: 14 amino acids. The DNA for the CDR3 is TGTGCCAGCAGTTACTCGGGACAACATGAAAAACTGTTTTTT. Its protein product is CASSYSGQHEKLFF.

The chain carries TRBV20-1 and TRBJ1-1; no reliable D call. This CDR3 is 10 amino acids long. Per the germline V gene, CDR1 is DFQATT and CDR2 is SNEGSKA (reference sequence). The V and J ends lost 0 bases and 10 bases respectively, with 6 bases between them. CDR3 residues: CSARDSGAFF. The CDR3 DNA is TGCAGTGCTAGAGACAGCGGAGCTTTCTTT.

The genes are TRBV9 and TRBJ2-3; the D gene is possibly TRBD1 (5 bases). The CDR3 extends over 16 amino acids. Germline assignment: CDR1 SGDLS and CDR2 YYNGEE. Trimming shortened V by 0 bases and J by 2 bases, and 13 bases separated the two germline ends. As DNA, the CDR3 is TGTGCCAGCAGCGTAGACAGGAGTCCCGTCACAGATACGCAGTATTTT. It is translated as CASSVDRSPVTDTQYF.